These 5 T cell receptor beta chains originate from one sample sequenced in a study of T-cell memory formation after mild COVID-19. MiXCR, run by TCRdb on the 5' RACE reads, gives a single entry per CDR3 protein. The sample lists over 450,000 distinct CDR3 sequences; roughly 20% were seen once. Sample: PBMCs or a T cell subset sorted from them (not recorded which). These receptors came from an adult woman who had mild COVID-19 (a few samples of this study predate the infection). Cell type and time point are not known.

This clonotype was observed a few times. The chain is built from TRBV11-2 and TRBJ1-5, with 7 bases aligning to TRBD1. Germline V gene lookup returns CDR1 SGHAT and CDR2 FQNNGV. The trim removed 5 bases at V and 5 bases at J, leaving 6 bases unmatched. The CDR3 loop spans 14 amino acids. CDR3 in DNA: TGTGCCAGCAGCCCAGGGGGGAGGGATCAGCCCCAGCATTTT. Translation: CASSPGGRDQPQHF.

Here the CDR3 DNA reads TGTGCCAGCAGCTCCGCGGGGGCTGGGGCCTACGAGCAGTACTTC. It is translated as CASSSAGAGAYEQYF. This chain connects TRBV7-2 to TRBJ2-7, with TRBD2 as a possible D gene (7 bases). Germline assignment: CDR1 SGHTA and CDR2 FQGNSA. This CDR3 has 15 residues. Trimming stripped 4 bases from V and 2 bases from J, with 15 bases between. Filled out from reference TRBV7-2 and TRBJ2-7, the complete variable domain reads GAGVSQSPSNKVTEKGKDVELRCDPISGHTALYWYRQSLGQGLEFLIYFQGNSAPDKSGLPSDRFSAERTGGSVSTLTIQRTQQEDSAVYLCASSSAGAGAYEQYFGPGTRLTVT.

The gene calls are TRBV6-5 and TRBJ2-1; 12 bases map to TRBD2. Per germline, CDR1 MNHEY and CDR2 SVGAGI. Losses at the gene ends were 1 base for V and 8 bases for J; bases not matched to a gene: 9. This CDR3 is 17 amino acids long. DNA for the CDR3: TGTGCCAGCAGTTACTTGAGGACTAGCGGGATAGTCGATGAGCAGTTCTTC. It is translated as CASSYLRTSGIVDEQFF.

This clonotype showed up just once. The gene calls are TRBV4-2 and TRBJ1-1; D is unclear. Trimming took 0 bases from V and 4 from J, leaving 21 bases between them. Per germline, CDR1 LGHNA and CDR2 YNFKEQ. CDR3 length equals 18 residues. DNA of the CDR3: TGTGCCAGCAGCCAAGATCTTTCGGACGGCCCGGAAGTCACTGAAGCTTTCTTT. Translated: CASSQDLSDGPEVTEAFF.

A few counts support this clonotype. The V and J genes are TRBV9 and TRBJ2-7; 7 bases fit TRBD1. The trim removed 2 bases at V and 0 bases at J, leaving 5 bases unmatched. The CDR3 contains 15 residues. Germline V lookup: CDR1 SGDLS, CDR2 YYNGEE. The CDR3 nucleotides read TGTGCCAGCAGCGTCCTCGGGACAGCCTCCTACGAGCAGTACTTC. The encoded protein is CASSVLGTASYEQYF.